This passage covers 28 T cell receptor beta chains from one sample sequenced in a study of Ad26.COV2.S vaccination and SARS-CoV-2 variants. Method: immunoSEQ multiplex PCR; TCRdb's copy keeps in-frame clones and lacks some. The sample lists around 320,000 clones; just under 85% were seen once. Indicated treatment: some 20 received Ad26.COV2.S at low or high dose, single or two shots; about 5 received placebo; per-sample allocation not given. Day 63 after the first injection of vaccine or placebo was the sampling time. The sequences come from peripheral blood, collected in a trial of Ad26.COV2.S vaccine versus placebo. The receptors come from a person aged 18-65 years who received the Ad26.COV2.S COVID-19 vaccine or a placebo.

This chain links TRBV10-3 with TRBJ2-4; 7 nucleotides agree with TRBD1. Per germline, CDR1 ENHRY and CDR2 SYGVKD. There are 15 residues in the CDR3. J gave up 0 bases and V 6 bases, and 5 bases lay outside the gene matches. The CDR3 reads CAIRAPGGAKNIQYF. CDR3 nucleotide sequence: TGTGCCATCAGGGCACCAGGGGGAGCCAAAAACATTCAGTACTTC.

The chain recombines TRBV7-9 with TRBJ1-1; 8 bases are shared with TRBD1. The trim removed 6 bases at V and 1 base at J, leaving 10 bases unmatched. This CDR3 is built from 16 residues. Germline V lookup: CDR1 SEHNR, CDR2 FQNEAQ (reference sequence). Here the CDR3 reads CASSRRRQGRNTEAFF. CDR3 sequence (DNA): TGTGCCAGCAGTCGGAGAAGACAGGGGCGGAACACTGAAGCTTTCTTT.

With regard to this clone: At one end, the junction sequence differs from germline, possibly due to a read error. This chain links TRBV20-1 with TRBJ2-3; no clear D gene. In germline, CDR1 is DFQATT, CDR2 SNEGSKA (reference sequence). The CDR3 totals 11 residues. CDR3 protein: CSARDVDRQYF. Here the CDR3 DNA reads TGCAGTGCTAGAGATGTTGATAGGCAGTATTTT.

The chain carries TRBV19 and TRBJ2-2; 12 bases are a match to TRBD1. Germline CDR1 is LNHDA and CDR2 is SQIVND (reference sequence). The CDR3 totals 18 residues. V was pared by 3 bases and J by 0 bases, with 5 bases of the junction left unmatched. CDR3 in DNA: TGTGCCAGTAGTATTGGGACAGGGGGCCGAGCGAACACCGGGGAGCTGTTTTTT. Protein: CASSIGTGGRANTGELFF.

The rearrangement uses TRBV15 and TRBJ2-1; 8 nucleotides align to TRBD2. Germline CDR1 and CDR2: LNHNV and YYDKDF (reference sequence). The CDR3 has 16 amino acids. Unmatched junction bases numbered 10, after V lost 2 bases and J lost 7 bases. As DNA, the CDR3 is TGTGCCACCAGCAGACTCCGGGGGGGCGGTGGGAATGAGCAGTTCTTC. This encodes CATSRLRGGGGNEQFF. Full variable domain (rest looked up from reference TRBV15 and TRBJ2-1): DAMVIQNPRYQVTQFGKPVTLSCSQTLNHNVMYWYQQKSSQAPKLLFHYYDKDFNNEADTPDNFQSRRPNTSFCFLDIRSPGLGDTAMYLCATSRLRGGGGNEQFFGPGTRLTVL.

The rearrangement uses TRBV5-6 and TRBJ1-6, with D unclear. CDR3 length: 15 residues. Germline V gene data show CDR1 as SGHDT and CDR2 as YYEEEE. The V end was cut by 0 bases, the J end by 6 bases, with 10 bases between. The CDR3 sequence: CASSLVTGGNSPLHF. For the CDR3, the DNA is TGTGCCAGCAGCTTGGTTACGGGTGGTAATTCACCCCTCCACTTT.

The genes are TRBV5-1 and TRBJ2-7; TRBD1 agrees at 11 bases. CDR1 SGHRS and CDR2 YFSETQ come from the germline V gene. The CDR3 totals 15 residues. The V and J ends lost 4 bases and 5 bases, in that order; junction bases with no gene match: 8. CDR3 nucleotides: TGCGCCAGCAGCGCCGGACAGGGGGCGGGAGACGAGCAGTACTTC. Residues: CASSAGQGAGDEQYF.

The chain uses TRBV27 and TRBJ1-6, with D perhaps matching TRBD1 (5 bases). This CDR3 is built from 14 residues. V was pared by 5 bases and J by 4 bases, with 9 bases between. The germline V gene has CDR1 MNHEY and CDR2 SMNVEV (reference sequence). Written as DNA, the CDR3 is TGTGCCAGCAGTAGAGAGGGGTATAATTCACCCCTCCACTTT. Protein sequence: CASSREGYNSPLHF.

This rearrangement joins TRBV6-6 to TRBJ2-7, with D possibly TRBD2 on 6 matching bases. Germline V gives CDR1 MNHNY, CDR2 SVGAGI (reference sequence). Trimming cost V 5 bases and J 5 bases, with 19 bases left between them. The CDR3 spans 15 residues. The chain's CDR3 is CASSPDSLGLNEQYF. The CDR3 DNA sequence: TGTGCCAGCAGTCCCGACAGTTTGGGACTGAACGAGCAGTACTTC.

The rearrangement links TRBV7-2 to TRBJ2-7, with a possible D match to TRBD1 (5 bases). The CDR3 length is 16 residues. V shed 5 bases and J shed 3 bases, with 20 bases lying between them. The germline V gene has CDR1 SGHTA and CDR2 FQGNSA. The CDR3 region is CASSPYRGQFSYEQYF. The CDR3 nucleotides are TGTGCCAGCAGCCCGTATAGGGGCCAATTCAGCTACGAGCAGTACTTC.

This chain connects TRBV12-5 to TRBJ1-1; D remains ambiguous. Trimming removed 1 base from V and 6 bases from J, with 9 bases in between. Germline V gives CDR1 LGHNT, CDR2 FRNRAP. The CDR3 runs 13 residues. In nucleotides, the CDR3 is TGTGCTAGTGGTTTGGGCCCAGCGGCTGAAGCTTTCTTT. Translating gives CASGLGPAAEAFF.

The chain couples TRBV10-3 to TRBJ1-2; D not resolved. The V gene lost 0 bases and the J gene lost 3 bases, with 20 bases spanning the gap. Per germline, CDR1 ENHRY and CDR2 SYGVKD. The CDR3 covers 18 residues. CDR3 protein: CAISESRGTAGPHYGYTF. The CDR3 region has the DNA TGTGCCATCAGTGAGTCGAGAGGTACTGCAGGACCCCACTATGGCTACACCTTC.

The V and J genes are TRBV7-2 and TRBJ2-5; possible D gene TRBD1, 6 bases. Germline CDR1 and CDR2: SGHTA and FQGNSA. The CDR3 is made up of 17 amino acids. Trimming took 5 bases from V and 4 from J, leaving 23 bases between them. This chain's CDR3 is CASSPPGQGFGRETQYF. CDR3 in DNA: TGTGCCAGCAGCCCCCCGGGGCAGGGGTTTGGGCGAGAGACCCAGTACTTC.

The chain recombines TRBV14 with TRBJ2-7, with D perhaps assigned TRBD1 or TRBD2 (6 bases each). Germline CDR1 reads SGHDN; CDR2 reads FVKESK. Trimming cost V 1 base and J 0 bases, with 19 bases left between them. The CDR3 loop spans 18 amino acids. As DNA, the CDR3 is TGTGCCAGCAGCCAAGGTGGGGGCTGGAGGGACCACTCCTACGAGCAGTACTTC. Encoded protein: CASSQGGGWRDHSYEQYF.

The chain has TRBV30 and TRBJ1-4; D unresolved. The CDR3 is 13 amino acids. The germline CDR1 and CDR2 sequences are GTSNPN and SVGIG (reference sequence). Trimming stripped 8 bases from V and 2 bases from J, with 12 bases between. As DNA, the CDR3 is TGTGCCGGTCTGAGGGTTACTAATGAAAAACTGTTTTTT. It translates to CAGLRVTNEKLFF. The variable domain in full, completed from reference TRBV30 and TRBJ1-4, reads SQTIHQWPATLVQPVGSPLSLECTVEGTSNPNLYWYRQAAGRGLQLLFYSVGIGQISSEVPQNLSASRPQDRQFILSSKKLLLSDSGFYLCAGLRVTNEKLFFGSGTQLSVL.

This rearrangement joins TRBV11-2 to TRBJ2-7; TRBD1 matches at 8 bases. Trimming cost V 1 base and J 4 bases; bases outside gene matches: 12. Per the germline V gene, CDR1 is SGHAT and CDR2 is FQNNGV. This CDR3 is 17 amino acids long. The CDR3 loop reads CASSLVWPGRGRYEQYF. CDR3 bases: TGTGCCAGCAGCTTAGTTTGGCCCGGCAGGGGGCGATACGAGCAGTACTTC.

This clone was seen only once. The chain links TRBV6-5 to TRBJ1-1; 8 nucleotides line up with TRBD1. There are 13 residues in the CDR3. V was pared by 5 bases and J by 4 bases, with 3 bases of the junction left unmatched. Germline CDR1 MNHEY, CDR2 SVGAGI. The CDR3 nucleotides are TGTGCCAGCAGTAGCGACAGGGGCACTGAAGCTTTCTTT. It specifies CASSSDRGTEAFF.

J is TRBJ1-6 and V is TRBV6-5; D gene uncertain. V was pared by 4 bases and J by 2 bases, with 9 bases between. The CDR3 has 15 residues. Germline CDR1 MNHEY, CDR2 SVGAGI. The CDR3 bases are TGTGCCAGCAGTTCTAGTAGCGCCTATAATTCACCCCTCCACTTT. Residues: CASSSSSAYNSPLHF.

This chain links TRBV5-5 with TRBJ2-7, with 7 positions matching TRBD1. Germline lookup yields CDR1 SGHKS and CDR2 YYEKEE (reference sequence). This CDR3 contains 16 residues. The V segment lost 0 bases and the J segment 5 bases; nucleotides outside the gene matches: 11. The CDR3 coding sequence is TGTGCCAGCAGCTTGGAGGGGGCGCATGAGGTCGACGAGCAGTACTTC. This sequence encodes CASSLEGAHEVDEQYF.

The gene calls are TRBV5-1 and TRBJ1-1; weak D call: TRBD1 (5 bases). The CDR3 extends over 16 amino acids. Trimming shortened V by 4 bases and J by 4 bases, and 20 bases separated the two germline ends. The V gene's germline CDR1 is SGHRS and CDR2 YFSETQ. The CDR3 here is CASSLSPGNYGTEAFF. CDR3 DNA: TGCGCCAGCAGCCTGAGTCCAGGGAACTACGGCACTGAAGCTTTCTTT.

The chain joins TRBV7-9 to TRBJ2-1; D unresolved. The V end lost 8 bases, the J end lost 7 bases, and 9 bases lay between the germline ends. The CDR3 runs to 11 residues. The germline CDR1 and CDR2 sequences are SEHNR and FQNEAQ (reference sequence). The CDR3 is CASQNTNEQFF. CDR3 bases: TGTGCCAGCCAGAACACTAATGAGCAGTTCTTC.

Notes on this clone: The same CDR3 arises from other DNA sequences in this sample as well. This chain joins TRBV7-9 and TRBJ1-2; D is unresolved. Trimming pared 0 bases from V and 2 bases from J, leaving 4 bases between. This CDR3 is 13 amino acids long. Germline loops: CDR1 SEHNR, CDR2 FQNEAQ (reference sequence). Here the CDR3 reads CASSLAGNYGYTF. The CDR3 nucleotides are TGTGCCAGCAGCTTAGCAGGGAACTATGGCTACACCTTC.

The chain links TRBV18 to TRBJ2-5; D is possibly TRBD2 (5 bases). CDR1 KGHSH and CDR2 LQKENI come from the germline V gene. V dropped 1 base and J dropped 5 bases, with 11 bases sitting between them. The CDR3 has 14 amino acids. Here the CDR3 DNA reads TGTGCCAGCTCACCACAAGTTGCGGGTGAGACCCAGTACTTC. Its translation is CASSPQVAGETQYF.

With regard to this clone: Different DNA sequences within this sample yield the same CDR3. V and J are TRBV11-2 and TRBJ2-7; D not resolved. Germline loops: CDR1 SGHAT, CDR2 FQNNGV. The CDR3 length is 10 residues. The V end lost 5 bases, the J end lost 4 bases, and 3 bases lay between the germline ends. The DNA for the CDR3 is TGTGCCAGCAGCCTTTACGAGCAGTACTTC. It translates to CASSLYEQYF. Complete variable domain (other parts from reference TRBV11-2 and TRBJ2-7): EAGVAQSPRYKIIEKRQSVAFWCNPISGHATLYWYQQILGQGPKLLIQFQNNGVVDDSQLPKDRFSAERLKGVDSTLKIQPAKLEDSAVYLCASSLYEQYFGPGTRLTVT.

This rearrangement joins TRBV30 to TRBJ1-5, with TRBD1 matching 8 bases. The germline gives CDR1 GTSNPN, CDR2 SVGIG (reference sequence). After removal of 4 bases from V and 2 bases from J, the junction contained 4 bases not matched to a gene. The CDR3 has 14 amino acids. The CDR3 DNA is TGTGCCTGGATGGCAGGGGGCGGCAATCAGCCCCAGCATTTT. Its translation is CAWMAGGGNQPQHF.

The gene calls are TRBV30 and TRBJ1-2; D is uncertain. V was shortened by 0 bases and J by 8 bases, with 13 bases between the two germline ends. Germline values: CDR1 GTSNPN, CDR2 SVGIG (reference sequence). CDR3 size: 13 residues. CDR3 nucleotide sequence: TGTGCCTGGAGTGTATTTTTGGGAGACGGCTACACCTTC. It encodes CAWSVFLGDGYTF.

The rearrangement uses TRBV5-8 and TRBJ1-1; D is possibly TRBD1 (6 bases). V lost 1 base and J 5 bases, leaving 15 bases between the germline ends. The CDR3 totals 15 residues. Looked up from germline, CDR1 is SGHTS and CDR2 is YDEGEE. For the CDR3, the DNA is TGTGCCAGCAGCTTGAGAGGGCGGGGGCATACTGAAGCTTTCTTT. Residues: CASSLRGRGHTEAFF.

This clone was detected once. The rearrangement uses TRBV4-1 and TRBJ1-2; 7 bases map to TRBD1. V lost 0 bases and J lost 8; bases outside the gene matches: 18. This CDR3 is built from 18 residues. The germline V gene has CDR1 MGHRA and CDR2 YSYEKL. The DNA for the CDR3 is TGCGCCAGCAGCCAAGAACCCCATTCCTCGGACAGGCGATTCGGCTACACCTTC. This gives the protein CASSQEPHSSDRRFGYTF.